Listed below are T cell receptor beta chains from one sample, sequenced in a study of T cells in Graves' hyperthyroidism and ophthalmopathy. TCRdb called the multiplex PCR reads again in MiXCR, with one record for every CDR3 protein. The sample has around 350,000 distinct CDR3 sequences; 15% to 20% are singletons. Sequenced input: blood. Source of these receptors: a woman aged 18-29 years with Graves' hyperthyroidism. The CDR3 runs from the conserved cysteine through the conserved F or W. The D gene is left open where the match is weak. A clone size is listed for some rows: how often the clone was seen (once, few, many), or a class if it is expanded.

J | size | V | D | CDR3 | DNA
TRBJ1-2 | many | TRBV28 | . | CAVEGRGYTF | TGTGCCGTAGAAGGGAGAGGCTACACCTTC
TRBJ1-2 | many | TRBV11-2 | . | CASSANRENYGYTF | TGTGCCAGCTCTGCTAACAGGGAGAACTATGGCTACACCTTC
TRBJ2-7 | many | TRBV5-1 | . | CASSLVGGLPLEQYF | TGCGCCAGCAGCTTGGTAGGCGGCTTACCTCTCGAGCAGTACTTC
TRBJ2-7 | many | TRBV24-1 | . | CATSDGPADEQYF | TGTGCCACCAGTGACGGACCAGCCGACGAGCAGTACTTC
TRBJ2-7 | . | TRBV12-3/TRBV12-4 | TRBD2 | CASRLAGYNEQYF | TGTGCCAGCAGATTAGCGGGATACAACGAGCAGTACTTC
TRBJ1-2 | . | TRBV19 | . | CASTLQENYGYTF | TGTGCCAGTACCTTACAGGAGAACTATGGCTACACCTTC
TRBJ2-4 | . | TRBV5-6 | . | CASSLFRRQESNIQYF | TGTGCCAGCAGCTTGTTTCGGCGACAGGAATCGAACATTCAGTACTTC
TRBJ2-7 | many | TRBV6-1 | TRBD1 | CASSAGDRGTYEQYF | TGTGCCAGCAGTGCTGGGGACAGGGGTACCTACGAGCAGTACTTC
TRBJ2-7 | many | TRBV2 | TRBD1 | CASTPDRGNYEQYF | TGTGCCAGCACTCCGGACAGGGGGAACTACGAGCAGTACTTC
TRBJ1-6 | . | TRBV27 | TRBD1 | CASSAGTESSYNSPLHF | TGTGCCAGCAGTGCAGGGACAGAGAGCTCCTATAATTCACCCCTCCACTTT
TRBJ2-7 | many | TRBV12-5 | TRBD1 | CPKPRGPEQYF | TGCCCTAAACCTAGGGGGCCCGAGCAGTACTTC
TRBJ1-2 | many | TRBV20-1 | TRBD1 | CSASLTGRYYGYTF | TGCAGTGCTAGTTTGACAGGGAGGTACTATGGCTACACCTTC
TRBJ1-1 | . | TRBV5-1 | . | CASSLEPTKNTEAFF | TGCGCCAGCAGCTTGGAGCCGACAAAGAACACTGAAGCTTTCTTT
TRBJ1-5 | . | TRBV19 | TRBD1 | CASSPQGVRPQHF | TGTGCCAGTAGTCCCCAGGGGGTTAGGCCCCAGCATTTT
TRBJ1-2 | . | TRBV6-5 | TRBD1 | CASSYIRTGGSSYGYTF | TGTGCCAGCAGTTACATTAGGACAGGGGGCTCTAGCTATGGCTACACCTTC
TRBJ1-1 | many | TRBV30 | . | CAWSYNTEAFF | TGTGCCTGGAGTTACAACACTGAAGCTTTCTTT
TRBJ2-2 | many | TRBV12-3/TRBV12-4 | . | CASSLRLELFF | TGTGCCAGCAGTCTGCGGTTGGAGCTGTTTTTT
TRBJ1-2 | many | TRBV5-1 | . | CASSLNFMAANYGYTF | TGCGCCAGCAGCTTGAATTTCATGGCAGCTAACTATGGCTACACCTTC